These 7 T cell receptor beta chains share one sample of origin, sequenced in a study of blood T cell repertoires in COVID-19. The data were produced by immunoSEQ multiplex PCR, yet TCRdb's version contains in-frame clones alone and is incomplete. In the table there are about 130,000 clones, 78% of which are singletons. Sequencing input: PBMCs or T cells enriched from blood (not recorded which). The receptors shown here come from a woman between 45 and 65 years old who had recovered from COVID-19.

Here the CDR3 DNA reads TGTGCCAGCAGCTTGTACACCTCCCGGGGGAACACTGAAGCTTTCTTT. Translating it yields CASSLYTSRGNTEAFF. V usage is TRBV5-4 and J usage is TRBJ1-1; D unclear. The CDR3 has 16 residues. Germline V CDR1 and CDR2: SGHNT, YYREEE (reference sequence). Trimming took 1 base from V and 1 from J, leaving 14 bases between them.

The chain combines TRBV19 with TRBJ2-1; no definite D call. The CDR3 has 13 residues. With 0 bases removed from V and 7 bases from J, the gap between germline ends came to 7 bases. Germline CDR1 reads LNHDA; CDR2 reads SQIVND (reference sequence). CDR3 protein: CASSIDVANEQFF. The CDR3 region has the DNA TGTGCCAGTAGTATAGATGTTGCGAATGAGCAGTTCTTC.

This clone was observed a single time. This rearrangement joins TRBV24-1 to TRBJ1-3; TRBD1 agrees at 7 bases. Germline CDR1 reads KGHDR; CDR2 reads SFDVKD. This CDR3 comprises 17 residues. Losses at the gene ends were 4 bases for V and 0 bases for J; bases not matched to a gene: 8. The CDR3: CATSDPGPGGSGNTIYF. CDR3 bases: TGTGCCACCAGTGACCCCGGCCCAGGGGGCTCTGGAAACACCATATATTTT.

V usage is TRBV7-2 and J usage is TRBJ2-1, with D perhaps matching TRBD1 (6 bases). The CDR3 is made up of 18 amino acids. The germline CDR1 and CDR2 sequences are SGHTA and FQGNSA. V was trimmed by 5 bases and J by 0 bases, leaving 20 bases between them. This chain's CDR3 is CASSGSDRRTSSYNEQFF. The DNA of the CDR3 is TGTGCCAGCAGCGGCTCAGACAGGAGAACCAGCTCCTACAATGAGCAGTTCTTC.

The chain joins TRBV4-2 to TRBJ1-4; TRBD1 agrees at 9 bases. CDR3 length: 16 residues. Germline V gene sequence: CDR1 LGHNA, CDR2 YNFKEQ. Trimming cost V 0 bases and J 8 bases; bases outside gene matches: 7. The CDR3 sequence: CASSQDPTGGREKLFF. The CDR3 DNA is TGTGCCAGCAGCCAAGACCCAACAGGGGGCAGGGAAAAACTGTTTTTT.

This chain links TRBV9 with TRBJ1-1; TRBD1 matches at 7 bases. CDR3 length: 15 amino acids. Per germline, CDR1 SGDLS and CDR2 YYNGEE. Trimming took 4 bases from V and 3 from J; bases not matched to a gene: 9. The CDR3 bases are TGTGCCAGCAGCACTCGAGACAGGGCGGACACTGAAGCTTTCTTT. Amino acid sequence: CASSTRDRADTEAFF.

The CDR3 region has the DNA TGCAGTGCTAGTCCTTCGACCTCTAGCGTTACACCGGATACGCAGTATTTT. Its translation is CSASPSTSSVTPDTQYF. This chain uses TRBV20-1 with TRBJ2-3; a weak D match, TRBD2 (6 bases). The CDR3 has 17 amino acids. Germline assignment: CDR1 DFQATT and CDR2 SNEGSKA (reference sequence). V was cut by 3 bases and J by 6 bases, with 25 bases left in between.